This is a list of T cell receptor beta chains from one sample in a study of a mutant IDH1 vaccine in newly diagnosed glioma. For these receptors, no antigen is known. Method: immunoSEQ multiplex PCR; TCRdb's copy keeps in-frame clones and lacks some. Of about 50,000 clones listed, around 80% are singletons. Sample: PBMCs, taken from a glioma patient whose treatment included an IDH1 peptide vaccine. Source of these receptors: a woman aged 40-49 years with glioma. Some clones in this sample may be carry-over from other donors' samples. The CDR3 runs from the conserved cysteine through the conserved F or W. The D gene is left open where the match is weak. The size of a clone is reported for some rows only, either as once, few or many, or as a class for expanded clones.

cdr3_aa	cdr3_nt	v_call	j_call	clone_size	d_call
CASSLEGISETQYF	TGTGCCAGCAGCTTGGAGGGTATTAGCGAGACCCAGTACTTC	TRBV5-6	TRBJ2-5	NA	NA
CASSGEGHREETQYF	TGCGCCAGCAGCGGCGAGGGACATAGGGAAGAGACCCAGTACTTC	TRBV5-1	TRBJ2-5	NA	NA
CAISDLGNVHNSPLHF	TGTGCCATCAGTGACCTCGGGAACGTCCATAATTCACCCCTCCACTTT	TRBV10-3	TRBJ1-6	NA	NA
CASRVGTGSGNTIYF	TGTGCCAGCAGAGTAGGGACAGGCTCTGGAAACACCATATATTTT	TRBV2	TRBJ1-3	once	TRBD1
CASSPRQGAGGYTF	TGTGCCAGCTCACCCAGACAGGGGGCGGGAGGCTACACCTTC	TRBV18	TRBJ1-2	NA	TRBD1
CASQATLGQWDTEAFF	TGTGCCAGCCAAGCCACTCTGGGACAATGGGACACTGAAGCTTTCTTT	TRBV18	TRBJ1-1	NA	NA
CASSDSGSTDTQYF	TGTGCCAGCAGTGATTCAGGCAGCACAGATACGCAGTATTTT	TRBV2	TRBJ2-3	NA	NA
CASSQTGPGEQYF	TGTGCCAGCAGCCAAACGGGCCCTGGCGAGCAGTACTTC	TRBV14	TRBJ2-7	NA	NA
CSASKPGKAFF	TGCAGTGCTAGTAAACCGGGAAAAGCTTTCTTT	TRBV20-1	TRBJ1-1	NA	NA
CASSQGNWGNQPQHF	TGCGCCAGCAGCCAGGGGAATTGGGGAAATCAGCCCCAGCATTTT	TRBV4-3	TRBJ1-5	NA	NA
CASSSSDGYSNQPQHF	TGTGCCAGCAGCTCCTCTGACGGCTATAGCAATCAGCCCCAGCATTTT	TRBV2	TRBJ1-5	NA	NA
CASSLGRESAEAFF	TGTGCCAGCAGCTTGGGTAGGGAATCGGCTGAAGCTTTCTTT	TRBV5-4	TRBJ1-1	NA	NA
CASSSGTGGGQPQHF	TGTGCCAGCAGTTCCGGGACAGGGGGCGGTCAGCCCCAGCATTTT	TRBV6-5	TRBJ1-5	NA	TRBD1
CASSLAPTNRVEAFF	TGCGCCAGCAGCCTGGCCCCTACGAACAGGGTTGAAGCTTTCTTT	TRBV5-1	TRBJ1-1	NA	NA
CASSQQVNTEAFF	TGCGCCAGCAGCCAACAGGTGAACACTGAAGCTTTCTTT	TRBV4-3	TRBJ1-1	NA	NA
CASSLGGRVNEKLFF	TGCGCCAGCAGCTTGGGTGGCAGGGTAAACGAAAAACTGTTTTTT	TRBV5-1	TRBJ1-4	NA	NA
CASSVTGNTEAFF	TGTGCCAGCAGCGTTACAGGTAACACTGAAGCTTTCTTT	TRBV9	TRBJ1-1	once	NA
CASRPDRIDEAFF	TGTGCCAGCAGACCGGACAGGATTGATGAAGCTTTCTTT	TRBV6-6	TRBJ1-1	NA	TRBD1
CASRADRTNYGYTF	TGTGCCAGCAGAGCCGACAGAACTAACTATGGCTACACCTTC	TRBV2	TRBJ1-2	NA	NA
CASSSREETQYF	TGTGCCAGCAGCTCCCGTGAAGAGACCCAGTACTTC	TRBV7-2	TRBJ2-5	NA	NA
CAWSSLHPSGELFF	TGTGCCTGGAGTTCCCTACACCCTTCGGGGGAGCTGTTTTTT	TRBV30	TRBJ2-2	NA	NA
CASERNTIYF	TGTGCCAGCGAAAGAAACACCATATATTTT	TRBV19	TRBJ1-3	NA	NA
CASSVGRSNQPQHF	TGTGCCAGCAGTGTGGGCCGCAGCAATCAGCCCCAGCATTTT	TRBV2	TRBJ1-5	once	NA
CASSHLDIQYF	TGTGCCAGCAGTCACCTCGACATTCAGTACTTC	TRBV6-5	TRBJ2-4	NA	NA
CASSTQRGDSLVREAFF	TGCGCCAGCAGCACCCAGAGGGGAGACAGCCTCGTTCGTGAGGCTTTCTTT	TRBV4-1	TRBJ1-1	NA	NA
CAWSESVTDTQYF	TGTGCCTGGAGTGAGTCGGTGACAGATACGCAGTATTTT	TRBV30	TRBJ2-3	NA	NA
CASSWGGWNEKLFF	TGTGCCAGTAGCTGGGGGGGTTGGAATGAAAAACTGTTTTTT	TRBV19	TRBJ1-4	NA	NA
CASSPTVRYGYTF	TGTGCCAGCAGCCCGACCGTCCGCTATGGCTACACCTTC	TRBV7-9	TRBJ1-2	NA	NA
CASSYSLPARSPLHF	TGTGCCAGCAGTTACTCGCTTCCCGCTCGATCACCCCTCCACTTT	TRBV6-5	TRBJ1-6	NA	NA
CASSQDSGSLSGYTF	TGCGCCAGCAGCCAAGATAGCGGCAGCCTTAGTGGCTACACCTTC	TRBV4-1	TRBJ1-2	NA	NA
CASSDSTGGSPLHF	TGTGCCAGCAGTGATTCGACAGGGGGCTCACCCCTCCACTTT	TRBV25-1	TRBJ1-6	NA	TRBD1
CASSVGQGPFEQYF	TGTGCCAGCAGTGTTGGACAGGGACCGTTTGAGCAGTACTTC	TRBV6-5	TRBJ2-7	NA	TRBD1
CATSRDAGEKLFF	TGTGCCACCAGCAGAGATGCAGGGGAAAAACTGTTTTTT	TRBV15	TRBJ1-4	NA	NA
CASRVLLNSPLHF	TGTGCCAGCAGGGTGCTGCTTAATTCACCCCTCCACTTT	TRBV6-5	TRBJ1-6	once	NA
CATRDRGPTSSYNEQFF	TGTGCCACCCGAGACCGGGGGCCGACCAGCTCCTACAATGAGCAGTTCTTC	TRBV19	TRBJ2-1	NA	NA
CASGQEQGEKLFF	TGTGCCAGCGGCCAGGAACAGGGGGAAAAACTGTTTTTT	TRBV2	TRBJ1-4	NA	TRBD1
CASSSDAGGTDTQYF	TGCGCCAGCAGCTCGGACGCGGGTGGCACAGATACGCAGTATTTT	TRBV10-2	TRBJ2-3	NA	NA
CATSGNTGELLF	TGTGCCACCAGCGGGAACACCGGGGAGCTGCTTTTT	TRBV15	TRBJ2-2	NA	NA
CASNTQGGDQPQHF	TGCGCCAGCAACACCCAGGGGGGGGATCAGCCCCAGCATTTT	TRBV10-2	TRBJ1-5	few	TRBD1
CASGLDLDNELFF	TGTGCTAGTGGTTTGGACTTGGACAACGAACTGTTTTTT	TRBV12-5	TRBJ1-4	NA	NA
CASSFGSGQVLGQPQHF	TGTGCCAGCAGCTTCGGGTCGGGACAGGTTTTGGGGCAGCCCCAGCATTTT	TRBV7-8	TRBJ1-5	NA	TRBD1
CASSLGRFTSAEETQYF	TGCGCCAGCAGCTTGGGGCGATTCACCTCCGCCGAAGAGACCCAGTACTTC	TRBV5-1	TRBJ2-5	NA	NA
CAISGVLMNTEAFF	TGTGCCATCAGTGGGGTATTAATGAACACTGAAGCTTTCTTT	TRBV10-3	TRBJ1-1	once	NA
CASSQEVPGIGSPLHF	TGTGCCAGCAGCCAAGAAGTGCCGGGAATAGGTTCACCCCTCCACTTT	TRBV14	TRBJ1-6	NA	NA
CASSPSTDTQYF	TGCGCCAGCAGCCCGAGCACAGATACGCAGTATTTT	TRBV5-1	TRBJ2-3	NA	NA
CASSYWKAPGEQYF	TGTGCCAGCAGTTACTGGAAGGCCCCTGGCGAGCAGTACTTC	TRBV6-5	TRBJ2-7	NA	NA
CASTPGHYSGNTIYF	TGTGCCAGCACCCCGGGACATTACTCTGGAAACACCATATATTTT	TRBV9	TRBJ1-3	NA	NA
CASSVGGPQHF	TGTGCCAGCAGTGTTGGGGGGCCCCAGCATTTT	TRBV2	TRBJ1-5	NA	NA
CASSEYPVRSANTGELFF	TGTGCCAGCAGTGAATACCCCGTGCGGAGCGCGAACACCGGGGAGCTGTTTTTT	TRBV6-1	TRBJ2-2	NA	NA
CASSLLRDRGHEQYF	TGTGCCAGCAGTTTACTCCGGGACAGGGGCCACGAGCAGTACTTC	TRBV6-1	TRBJ2-7	NA	TRBD1
CSAGFNEQFF	TGCAGTGCGGGCTTCAATGAGCAGTTCTTC	TRBV20-1	TRBJ2-1	NA	NA
CASSVGTGNYNEQFF	TGCGCCAGCAGCGTCGGGACAGGGAACTACAATGAGCAGTTCTTC	TRBV5-1	TRBJ2-1	NA	TRBD1
CASSILPGQGGDGYTF	TGTGCCAGTAGTATCTTACCCGGACAGGGCGGGGATGGCTACACCTTC	TRBV19	TRBJ1-2	NA	TRBD1
CASSQWGSDTGELFF	TGTGCCAGCAGCCAATGGGGAAGCGACACCGGGGAGCTGTTTTTT	TRBV14	TRBJ2-2	NA	NA
CASSEDRANTGELFF	TGTGCCAGCAGTGAAGACAGGGCGAACACCGGGGAGCTGTTTTTT	TRBV2	TRBJ2-2	NA	NA